Listed below are T cell receptor beta chains from one sample, sequenced in a study of somatic mutations in cytotoxic T cells in rheumatoid arthritis. The assay was immunoSEQ multiplex PCR, and TCRdb's table has in-frame clones only and misses some. The repertoire holds about 3,000 clones, with roughly nine tenths as singletons. Material for sequencing was CD8+ T cells sorted from blood. Source of these receptors: a woman aged 55 to 70 with rheumatoid arthritis. Each CDR3 is given with its conserved first and last residue. Fields, in order: V gene, J gene, D gene, CDR3 DNA, CDR3 protein. The D gene is left open where the match is weak.

v_call: TRBV27; j_call: TRBJ2-3; d_call: TRBD2; cdr3_nt: TGTGCCAGCAGCTTTACTAGCGGGGGGGCCTTGGGCACAGATACGCAGTATTTT; cdr3_aa: CASSFTSGGALGTDTQYF